Listed here are 17 T cell receptor beta chains from one sample, sequenced in a study of blood T cell repertoires in COVID-19. Profiled with immunoSEQ multiplex PCR; TCRdb holds only in-frame clones, not every one. The table shows approximately 290,000 clones, with around 90% occurring only once. Sequencing used peripheral blood. The receptors come from a man younger than 35 with active or convalescent COVID-19.

This clone was found once. The chain links TRBV4-1 to TRBJ1-4; 10 nucleotides agree with TRBD1. With V trimmed by 4 bases and J by 2 bases, 13 bases remained unmatched. CDR3 size: 19 residues. Germline V CDR1 and CDR2: MGHRA, YSYEKL. The CDR3 region has the DNA TGCGCCAGCAGCCCACGCCGGACAGGGGGGTCTGGGACTAATGAAAAACTGTTTTTT. Protein sequence: CASSPRRTGGSGTNEKLFF.

This sequence joins TRBV11-2 and TRBJ2-3; 10 bases align to TRBD2. J gave up 3 bases and V 4 bases, and 7 bases lay outside the gene matches. The CDR3 is 16 amino acids. Germline-derived CDR1 and CDR2 are SGHAT and FQNNGV. CDR3 bases: TGTGCCAGCAGCTCCCAGCGGGAGGGCCGAACAGATACGCAGTATTTT. This gives the protein CASSSQREGRTDTQYF.

The chain joins TRBV6-5 to TRBJ1-4; D gene unclear. Trimming took 1 base from V and 5 from J, leaving 5 bases between them. The germline gives CDR1 MNHEY, CDR2 SVGAGI. The CDR3 is made up of 13 amino acids. CDR3 residues: CASSYLRNEKLFF. For the CDR3, the DNA is TGTGCCAGCAGTTACTTACGGAATGAAAAACTGTTTTTT.

The rearrangement uses TRBV6-2 or TRBV6-3 and TRBJ2-5; 10 positions agree with TRBD1. Per germline, CDR1 MNHEY and CDR2 SVGEGT. The V segment lost 6 bases and the J segment 5 bases; nucleotides outside the gene matches: 9. This CDR3 spans 15 amino acids. The CDR3 region has the DNA TGTGCCAGCAGCCGAAGACAGGGGGCAGGGGAGACCCAGTACTTC. It specifies CASSRRQGAGETQYF.

CDR3 loop: CASSQDPTGGRGDTQYF. The CDR3 DNA is TGCGCCAGCAGCCAAGATCCCACAGGGGGCCGGGGAGATACGCAGTATTTT. J is TRBJ2-3 and V is TRBV4-1; the match to TRBD1 covers 9 bases. Germline CDR1 reads MGHRA; CDR2 reads YSYEKL. This CDR3 has 17 residues. Trimming cost V 0 bases and J 5 bases; bases outside gene matches: 9.

V usage is TRBV12-1 and J usage is TRBJ2-2; the D call of TRBD1 is as the table states it, not checked on the DNA. TRBV12-1 corresponds to a pseudogene. CDR3 size: 15 residues. The CDR3 coding sequence is TGTGCCAGCAGCGGCAGGGGGCGAGGGACCGGGGAGCTGTTTTTT. Its protein product is CASSGRGRGTGELFF.

This CDR3 reads CASSTAGSSYEQYF. Written as DNA, the CDR3 is TGTGCCAGCAGTACCGCGGGGAGCTCCTACGAGCAGTACTTC. This chain uses TRBV6-2 or TRBV6-3 with TRBJ2-7; possibly TRBD2 for D (6 bases). The CDR3 is made up of 14 amino acids. The germline V gene encodes CDR1 MNHEY and CDR2 SVGEGT. V lost 5 bases to trimming and J lost 0 bases, with 11 bases between them.

The chain links TRBV7-9 to TRBJ2-3, with 9 bases that match TRBD1. This CDR3 spans 15 amino acids. Per germline, CDR1 SEHNR and CDR2 FQNEAQ (reference sequence). The ends lost 5 bases at V and 2 bases at J; junction bases unmatched: 5. The CDR3 nucleotides are TGTGCCAGCAGCCAACGGGACAGGGACACAGATACGCAGTATTTT. It codes for CASSQRDRDTDTQYF.

This chain uses TRBV18 with TRBJ2-1; 12 bases map to TRBD2. This CDR3 comprises 17 residues. The trim removed 1 base at V and 6 bases at J, leaving 7 bases unmatched. Germline loops: CDR1 KGHSH, CDR2 LQKENI. For the CDR3, the DNA is TGTGCCAGCTCACCACTGACTAGCGGGAGTTTCGGCAATGAGCAGTTCTTC. Its protein is CASSPLTSGSFGNEQFF.

The V gene is TRBV5-6, the J gene TRBJ2-3; 9 bases map to TRBD2. This CDR3 spans 14 amino acids. The ends lost 2 bases at V and 8 bases at J; junction bases unmatched: 6. Per germline, CDR1 SGHDT and CDR2 YYEEEE. The CDR3 DNA is TGTGCCAGCAGCTTCTCTAGCGGGATGGTTACGCAGTATTTT. Translating it yields CASSFSSGMVTQYF.

This chain connects TRBV5-8 to TRBJ2-7; D not certain. The CDR3 has 16 amino acids. Germline V gene data show CDR1 as SGHTS and CDR2 as YDEGEE. Trimming shortened V by 0 bases and J by 3 bases, and 16 bases separated the two germline ends. CDR3 coding DNA: TGTGCCAGCAGCTTGGAAACTAAGAGCTGGAACTACGAGCAGTACTTC. Translating gives CASSLETKSWNYEQYF.

The chain is built from TRBV7-9 and TRBJ2-7, with 10 positions matching TRBD1. From germline, CDR1 is SEHNR and CDR2 FQNEAQ (reference sequence). This CDR3 has 16 amino acids. V shed 5 bases and J 2 bases; nucleotides not matched to a gene: 9. The CDR3 sequence is CASSPLGQGLTYEQYF. CDR3 nucleotide sequence: TGTGCCAGCAGCCCACTGGGACAGGGGCTGACCTACGAGCAGTACTTC.

This chain joins TRBV28 and TRBJ2-1, with TRBD2 identical over 11 bases. This CDR3 comprises 17 residues. CDR1 MDHEN and CDR2 SYDVKM come from the germline V gene. V trimming: 1 base; J trimming: 4 bases; junction bases outside the gene matches: 6. CDR3 protein: CASSLFMGLADYNEQFF. DNA of the CDR3: TGTGCCAGCAGTTTATTTATGGGACTAGCGGATTACAATGAGCAGTTCTTC.

The rearrangement links TRBV28 to TRBJ1-2; perhaps TRBD1 as D (6 bases). Trimming took off 6 bases at V and 2 bases at J, with 19 bases between the two ends. There are 16 residues in the CDR3. Germline V gene sequence: CDR1 MDHEN, CDR2 SYDVKM. As DNA, the CDR3 is TGTGCCAGCAGGCCCCCCTTGGGGAGGGGGAACTATGGCTACACCTTC. Translation: CASRPPLGRGNYGYTF.

This chain joins TRBV9 and TRBJ2-1, with D maybe TRBD1 (8 bases). The length of the CDR3 is 16 residues. The germline V gene has CDR1 SGDLS and CDR2 YYNGEE. V was trimmed by 1 base and J by 7 bases, leaving 18 bases between them. The CDR3, as DNA: TGTGCCAGCAGCGTAACTTCACAGGGGGGGAGGAATGAGCAGTTCTTC. This sequence encodes CASSVTSQGGRNEQFF.

The V and J genes are TRBV19 and TRBJ1-1; D is perhaps TRBD1 (6 bases). Trimming shortened V by 7 bases and J by 0 bases, and 12 bases separated the two germline ends. Germline loops: CDR1 LNHDA, CDR2 SQIVND (reference sequence). CDR3 length: 14 amino acids. This chain's CDR3 is CASTPDRMNTEAFF. The DNA for the CDR3 is TGTGCCAGTACCCCTGACAGGATGAACACTGAAGCTTTCTTT.

This sequence joins TRBV23-1 and TRBJ1-5, with D hard to call. TRBV23-1 is an ORF, with its function uncertain. V lost 0 bases and J 7 bases, leaving 10 bases between the germline ends. The CDR3 runs to 14 residues. CDR3 protein: CASSQSRDYQPQHF. In nucleotides, the CDR3 is TGCGCCAGCAGTCAATCGAGGGATTACCAGCCCCAGCATTTT.